The clone carrying this T cell receptor beta chain was seen only once. This record belongs to a study of T cell changes during pregnancy in multiple sclerosis. Trimming pared 6 bases from V and 4 bases from J, leaving 10 bases between. Per the germline V gene, CDR1 is MNHEY and CDR2 is SMNVEV (reference sequence). The CDR3 consists of 13 residues. TCRdb's copy holds only in-frame clones and misses some; the assay was immunoSEQ multiplex PCR. This table holds 45,000 to 70,000 clones, 92% found once. The material sequenced was CD4+ T cells from peripheral blood mononuclear cells, taken in the second trimester of pregnancy. V and J are TRBV27 and TRBJ1-5; D not certain. This receptor was identified in a female donor with multiple sclerosis, enrolled in a pregnancy study. The CDR3 is CASSPRRNQPQHF. In DNA form, the CDR3 reads TGTGCCAGCAGCCCCAGAAGAAATCAGCCCCAGCATTTT.